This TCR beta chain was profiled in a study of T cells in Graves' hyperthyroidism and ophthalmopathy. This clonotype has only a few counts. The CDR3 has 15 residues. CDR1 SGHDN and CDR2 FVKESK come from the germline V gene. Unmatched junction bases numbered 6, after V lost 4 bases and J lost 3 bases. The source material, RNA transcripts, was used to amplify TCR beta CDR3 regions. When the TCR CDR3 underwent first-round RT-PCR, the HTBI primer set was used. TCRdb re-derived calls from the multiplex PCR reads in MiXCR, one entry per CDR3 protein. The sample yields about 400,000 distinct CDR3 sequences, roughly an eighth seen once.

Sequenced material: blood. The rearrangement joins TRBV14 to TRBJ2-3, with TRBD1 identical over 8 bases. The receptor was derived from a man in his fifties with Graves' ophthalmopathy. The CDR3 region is CASSRRQGPTDTQYF. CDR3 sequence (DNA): TGTGCCAGCAGCCGACGACAGGGGCCTACAGATACGCAGTATTTT.